The 14 T cell receptor beta chains presented below share a single source sample, sequenced in a study of CD8+ T cells in alopecia areata. Cutaneous lymph node cells were pooled, and they were sorted using CD4, CD8alpha, NKG2D, NKG2ACE and other markers. RNA was extracted and reverse transcribed into cDNA as the sequencing template. The table came from immunoSEQ multiplex PCR; TCRdb's copy has only in-frame clones and leaves some out. The sample was found to contain about 18,000 clones, and every one recurs. Input material: CD8+ T cells sorted from a lymph node. These receptors were collected from a C3H/HeJ mouse with alopecia areata. The MHC haplotype recorded for the strain is H2-k.

This clone was found a few times. Mouse names are used for the genes. With the read ending 4 residues before the CDR3 end, the germline J gene is used to fill in that end. The chain employs TRBV13-2 and TRBJ1-1, with D perhaps matching TRBD1 (6 bases). This CDR3 is 14 amino acids long. CDR1 and CDR2 (germline): NNHNN, SYGAGS (reference sequence). The sequenced part of the CDR3 DNA is TGTGCCAGCGGTGAGGCTGGGGGGGCGCGA. This codes for CASGEAGGAR. The whole CDR3 protein is CASGEAGGAREVFF.

Worth noting for this clone: Each gene name is a mouse one. The read falls 4 residues short of the CDR3 end, and the missing part is taken from the germline J gene. This chain connects TRBV13-2 to TRBJ2-2, with 12 nucleotides matching TRBD2. The CDR3 contains 17 residues. Germline V gene data show CDR1 as NNHNN and CDR2 as SYGAGS (reference sequence). Trimming cost V 2 bases and J 0 bases; bases outside gene matches: 2. The covered CDR3 bases are TGTGCCAGCGGTGACGACTGGGGGGGCTCAAACACCGGG. Amino acid sequence: CASGDDWGGSNTG. The full CDR3 is CASGDDWGGSNTGQLYF.

This clone showed up many times. Gene names denote mouse genes. With the read ending 4 residues before the CDR3 end, the germline J gene is used to fill in that end. The V gene is TRBV13-3, the J gene TRBJ2-1, with 13 bases aligning to TRBD2. Germline V gives CDR1 NNHDY, CDR2 SYVADS. CDR3 length: 15 residues. V was clipped by 3 bases and J by 5 bases; unmatched bases: 2. The CDR3 here is CASSGTGGADAEQFF. The sequenced CDR3 bases are TGTGCCAGCAGTGGGACTGGGGGGGCGGATGCT.

With respect to this clone: Genes and germline are mouse. The read ends 4 residues shy of where the CDR3 ends; the end is completed using the germline J gene. The V and J genes are TRBV1 and TRBJ2-7; a possible D gene is TRBD1 (6 bases). Between the trimmed V and J ends, which lost 6 bases and 0 bases, there was a span of 15 bases. This CDR3 region has 15 residues. The germline gives CDR1 NSQYPW, CDR2 LRSPGD (reference sequence). CDR3 loop: CTCRPGTSSSYEQYF. Partial CDR3 DNA: TGCACCTGCAGGCCCGGGACATCCAGCTCCTAT.

This clone was seen repeatedly, ten times or more. TCRdb and the translated DNA give different amino acids at residue 13; the protein presented here is the one translated from the DNA. The genes and germline here are from mouse. Read sequence stops 3 residues before the CDR3 end, and the germline J gene provides the missing end. The rearrangement links TRBV13-2 to TRBJ1-6, with D possibly matching TRBD1 (5 bases). TRBJ1-6 is classed as an ORF, of uncertain function. Trimming pared 0 bases from V and 5 bases from J, leaving 12 bases between. From germline, CDR1 is NNHNN and CDR2 SYGAGS (reference sequence). This CDR3 region has 16 residues. The CDR3 bases that were read are TGTGCCAGCGGTGATGCCCTGACAGAAAATAATTCGCCC. Translating it yields CASGDALTENNSP. Given in full, the CDR3 is CASGDALTENNSPLYF.

Ten or more counts support this clone. The database protein in TCRdb disagrees with the DNA translation at residue 11; the sequence shown here was translated from the DNA. Gene names and germline match the mouse. The part of the CDR3 DNA that was read is TGTGCCAGCAGTGATGCAGGGAGGGATTCGCCC. Translating it yields CASSDAGRDSP. The CDR3 reads in full as CASSDAGRDSPLYF. This chain connects TRBV13-3 to TRBJ1-6; a possible D gene is TRBD1 (5 bases). Read sequence stops 3 residues before the CDR3 end, and the germline J gene provides the missing end. TRBJ1-6 is placed among ORFs of uncertain function. Germline loops: CDR1 NNHDY, CDR2 SYVADS. The CDR3 has 14 residues. Trimming took off 0 bases at V and 8 bases at J, with 9 bases between the two ends.

A note on this clone: Any gene name here is a mouse gene name. The read falls 4 residues short of the CDR3 end, and the missing part is taken from the germline J gene. J is TRBJ1-2 and V is TRBV16; 7 bases match TRBD1. The CDR3 loop spans 14 amino acids. Per germline, CDR1 SGHSA and CDR2 FRNQAP. The J segment lost 0 bases and the V segment lost 2 bases, leaving 0 bases of the junction unmatched. The sequenced CDR3 bases are TGTGCAAGCAGCTTACAGGGGGCAAACTCC. Translated: CASSLQGANS. The CDR3 as a whole reads CASSLQGANSDYTF.

This clone was seen ten or more times. Any gene name here is a mouse gene name. The missing CDR3 end, 4 residues past where the read stops, is filled in from the germline J gene. The chain links TRBV13-3 to TRBJ2-5, with TRBD1 matching 10 bases. CDR1 is NNHDY, CDR2 SYVADS, per germline. The CDR3 has 15 residues. The part of the CDR3 DNA that was read is TGTGCCAGCAGTGATGACGGGACAGGGGAAGAC. Residues: CASSDDGTGED. The entire CDR3 sequence reads CASSDDGTGEDTQYF.

The sample holds a few counts of this clone. Genes here carry mouse names. The read ends 4 residues shy of where the CDR3 ends; the end is completed using the germline J gene. V and J are TRBV13-2 and TRBJ2-1; the D gene is possibly TRBD2 (7 bases). From germline, CDR1 is NNHNN and CDR2 SYGAGS (reference sequence). This CDR3 comprises 15 residues. With 6 bases removed from V and 3 bases from J, the gap between germline ends came to 16 bases. The covered CDR3 bases are TGTGCCAGCGCTCTGGGGGCCCTTAGCTATGCT. Amino acid sequence: CASALGALSYA. The whole CDR3 reads CASALGALSYAEQFF.

This clone has at least ten counts. Gene labels here are mouse ones. The read comes to an end 4 residues before the CDR3 does, leaving the germline J gene to fill in the end. The rearrangement joins TRBV13-3 to TRBJ1-1, with D possibly being TRBD1 (6 bases). The V gene's germline CDR1 is NNHDY and CDR2 SYVADS. This CDR3 is 12 amino acids long. CDR3 amino acids: CASSSGTPEVFF. CDR3 DNA (partial): TGTGCCAGCAGTTCCGGGACACCA.

This clone rates as hyperexpanded. The DNA translation disagrees with the TCRdb protein at residue 12, so the protein in this description comes from the DNA. Mouse gene names apply. The read ends 3 residues before the CDR3 terminus; that terminus is restored from the germline J gene. This sample also contains other DNA sequences that code for the same CDR3. The chain combines TRBV19 with TRBJ1-6, with 7 bases lining up with TRBD1. TRBJ1-6 is treated as an ORF (open reading frame) with a function not yet certain. Germline CDR1 reads FNHDT; CDR2 reads SITEND (reference sequence). The CDR3 covers 15 residues. Trimming took 2 bases from V and 4 from J; bases not matched to a gene: 3. The CDR3 bases that were read are TGTGCCAGCAGTATTCGACAGGGATATAATTCGCCC. Translated, it gives CASSIRQGYNSP. The CDR3 in its entirety is CASSIRQGYNSPLYF.

As concerns this clone: At residue 12, the TCRdb protein and translated DNA are inconsistent; the protein given comes from the DNA. Gene and germline names: mouse. The CDR3 extends 3 residues past the end of the read, so its final part is completed from the germline J gene. The gene calls are TRBV13-1 and TRBJ1-6; a weak D match, TRBD1 (5 bases). TRBJ1-6 is identified as an open reading frame with a role that is uncertain. This CDR3 comprises 15 residues. Per germline, CDR1 NSHNY and CDR2 SYGAGN. Trimming cost V 4 bases and J 4 bases, with 12 bases left between them. CDR3 protein: CASSSGRRYNSPLYF. CDR3 DNA (partial): TGTGCCAGCAGTTCAGGGAGGAGATATAATTCGCCC.

As for this clone: Gene labels here are mouse ones. The sequence runs out 4 residues before the end of the CDR3; the remainder is reconstructed from the germline J gene. V usage is TRBV13-2 and J usage is TRBJ1-2; 9 nucleotides align to TRBD1. The junction had 5 bases not matched to a gene; V was cut back by 4 bases and J by 4 bases. The CDR3 consists of 14 residues. Germline V gives CDR1 NNHNN, CDR2 SYGAGS (reference sequence). CDR3 region: CASGPGQGGSDYTF. The sequenced CDR3 bases are TGTGCCAGCGGTCCGGGACAGGGTGGCTCC.

This clone was counted many times. Gene names denote mouse genes. The read terminates 4 residues ahead of where the CDR3 ends, so the germline J gene completes it. V is TRBV13-3 and J is TRBJ2-3, with 10 nucleotides matching TRBD2. The V gene's germline CDR1 is NNHDY and CDR2 SYVADS. The CDR3 totals 15 residues. The V gene end was trimmed by 3 bases and the J gene end by 0 bases; junction bases not matched to a gene: 1. CDR3 residues: CASSGGLGSAETLYF. The CDR3 DNA, read in part, is TGTGCCAGCAGTGGGGGACTGGGGAGTGCAGAA.